These 25 T cell receptor beta chains were sequenced from one sample in a study of blood T cell repertoires in COVID-19. The repertoire was sequenced with immunoSEQ multiplex PCR; TCRdb's copy has only in-frame clones and lacks some. This sample yields a few hundred thousand clones, of which about 88% are seen a single time; 9.5% belongs to the top ten. Sequenced sample: PBMCs or T cells enriched from blood (not recorded which). The receptors were gathered from a woman aged 40 to 50 who had recovered from COVID-19.

The V call is TRBV28, the J call TRBJ2-4, with D possibly matching TRBD2 (5 bases). Looked up from germline, CDR1 is MDHEN and CDR2 is SYDVKM. V gave up 4 bases and J gave up 6 bases, with 16 bases separating them. The CDR3 is made up of 15 amino acids. The CDR3 DNA sequence: TGTGCCAGCAGTTCCGTTAGGGCGGGTGGAAACATTCAGTACTTC. It specifies CASSSVRAGGNIQYF.

The chain has TRBV2 and TRBJ1-5; 7 bases match TRBD1. The V gene end was trimmed by 2 bases and the J gene end by 0 bases; junction bases not matched to a gene: 10. The CDR3 consists of 18 residues. Germline V gives CDR1 SNHLY, CDR2 FYNNEI. CDR3 amino acids: CASSERGGQTNSNQPQHF. The CDR3 bases are TGTGCCAGCAGTGAAAGAGGGGGACAGACGAATAGCAATCAGCCCCAGCATTTT.

The DNA of the CDR3 is TGTGCCAGCAGCTTCGGGGGTCGTCAGCCCCAGCATTTT. It codes for CASSFGGRQPQHF. This rearrangement joins TRBV5-5 to TRBJ1-5; a possible D gene is TRBD1 (5 bases). The CDR3 is 13 residues long. The V gene lost 2 bases and the J gene lost 6 bases, with 9 bases spanning the gap. The germline CDR1 and CDR2 sequences are SGHKS and YYEKEE (reference sequence).

The J gene is TRBJ2-2, the V gene TRBV4-1; the D gene is possibly TRBD2 (5 bases). Germline CDR1 is MGHRA and CDR2 is YSYEKL. The V and J ends lost 4 bases and 4 bases respectively, with 13 bases between them. The CDR3 has 15 residues. The CDR3 loop reads CASSPSAGPTGELFF. The CDR3 DNA sequence: TGCGCCAGCAGCCCCAGCGCGGGTCCCACCGGGGAGCTGTTTTTT.

The chain links TRBV6-2 or TRBV6-3 to TRBJ2-5; maybe TRBD2 (6 bases). Germline CDR1 and CDR2: MNHEY and SVGEGT. The CDR3 has 14 amino acids. With 0 bases removed from V and 6 bases from J, the gap between germline ends came to 11 bases. The CDR3 here is CASSYSISGQTQYF. The CDR3 nucleotides are TGTGCCAGCAGTTACTCGATTAGCGGCCAGACCCAGTACTTC.

With regard to this clone: Additional DNA sequences in this sample encode the identical CDR3. The genes are TRBV27 and TRBJ2-7; 7 nucleotides line up with TRBD1. CDR1 and CDR2 from the germline V gene are MNHEY and SMNVEV (reference sequence). V gave up 6 bases and J gave up 1 base; unmatched junction bases: 6. This CDR3 is built from 14 residues. CDR3 nucleotide sequence: TGTGCCAGCAGCCTAGGGGGACAGTCCTACGAGCAGTACTTC. It translates to CASSLGGQSYEQYF.

The rearrangement joins TRBV27 to TRBJ1-1; unclear D gene. This CDR3 comprises 12 residues. Germline CDR1 reads MNHEY; CDR2 reads SMNVEV (reference sequence). Trimming cost V 9 bases and J 3 bases, with 11 bases left between them. CDR3: CASEGSDTEAFF. Written as DNA, the CDR3 is TGTGCCAGTGAGGGATCGGACACTGAAGCTTTCTTT.

The chain joins TRBV6-5 to TRBJ1-1; D uncertain. CDR3 length equals 13 residues. CDR1 and CDR2 (germline): MNHEY, SVGAGI. V lost 6 bases and J 11 bases, leaving 19 bases between the germline ends. For the CDR3, the DNA is TGTGCCAGCAGCGTCCGCACCGACATTGGGGCTTTCTTT. This encodes CASSVRTDIGAFF.

This clone was seen once. The chain carries TRBV28 and TRBJ1-5; D may be TRBD1 (5 bases). Looked up from germline, CDR1 is MDHEN and CDR2 is SYDVKM. V was shortened by 2 bases and J by 6 bases, with 11 bases between the two germline ends. The CDR3 is made up of 14 amino acids. In DNA form, the CDR3 reads TGTGCCAGCAGTTTAATGGGGGGACTTCAGCCCCAGCATTTT. Translating it yields CASSLMGGLQPQHF.

The rearrangement joins TRBV7-8 to TRBJ2-5, with D tentatively TRBD2 (5 bases). V dropped 5 bases and J dropped 2 bases, with 12 bases sitting between them. CDR1 and CDR2 (germline): SGHVS, FQNEAQ. CDR3 length: 14 amino acids. In nucleotides, the CDR3 is TGTGCCAGCAGCCCCGAGAGGGTTCAAGAGACCCAGTACTTC. It translates to CASSPERVQETQYF.

The gene calls are TRBV28 and TRBJ1-4, with D possibly TRBD1 on 6 matching bases. The V end lost 4 bases, the J end lost 0 bases, and 9 bases lay between the germline ends. This CDR3 comprises 15 residues. The V gene's germline CDR1 is MDHEN and CDR2 SYDVKM. CDR3 coding DNA: TGTGCCAGCAGTTACCGACAGGCAACTAATGAAAAACTGTTTTTT. Translating it yields CASSYRQATNEKLFF. Full variable domain (rest looked up from reference TRBV28 and TRBJ1-4): DVKVTQSSRYLVKRTGEKVFLECVQDMDHENMFWYRQDPGLGLRLIYFSYDVKMKEKGDIPEGYSVSREKKERFSLILESASTNQTSMYLCASSYRQATNEKLFFGSGTQLSVL.

V and J are TRBV7-6 and TRBJ2-1; TRBD2 matches 7 bases. This CDR3 is 16 amino acids long. Trimming removed 2 bases from V and 3 bases from J; junction bases left unmatched: 7. Germline values: CDR1 SGHVS, CDR2 FNYEAQ. CDR3 residues: CASSLLGRGFYNEQFF. In nucleotides, the CDR3 is TGTGCCAGCAGCTTACTCGGGCGGGGGTTCTACAATGAGCAGTTCTTC.

This clone came up once. The chain links TRBV12-3 or TRBV12-4 to TRBJ2-1, with D perhaps TRBD2 (5 bases). V lost 5 bases and J 0 bases, leaving 5 bases between the germline ends. This CDR3 contains 13 residues. This chain's CDR3 is CASSAGSYNEQFF. Written as DNA, the CDR3 is TGTGCCAGCAGTGCGGGCTCCTACAATGAGCAGTTCTTC.

The gene calls are TRBV7-9 and TRBJ2-3; possibly TRBD1 for D (5 bases). Germline CDR1 reads SEHNR; CDR2 reads FQNEAQ (reference sequence). V shed 5 bases and J shed 9 bases, with 12 bases lying between them. The CDR3 contains 12 residues. In nucleotides, the CDR3 is TGTGCCAGCAGCGCGTCAGGGTTAACGCAGTATTTT. Protein product: CASSASGLTQYF.

This chain uses TRBV10-3 with TRBJ2-2; 8 bases align to TRBD2. J gave up 2 bases and V 11 bases, and 13 bases lay outside the gene matches. The CDR3 spans 16 residues. Germline V gene sequence: CDR1 ENHRY, CDR2 SYGVKD. Here the CDR3 DNA reads TGTGCCTCCGGACTATTTGCGGGGGGTAACACCGGGGAGCTGTTTTTT. This codes for CASGLFAGGNTGELFF.

J is TRBJ2-3 and V is TRBV4-2; possible D gene TRBD2, 5 bases. The CDR3 has 16 residues. V lost 2 bases to trimming and J lost 2 bases, with 14 bases between them. Germline V gives CDR1 LGHNA, CDR2 YNFKEQ. This CDR3 is CASSQRLAGDTDTQYF. DNA of the CDR3: TGTGCCAGCAGCCAACGGCTAGCAGGAGACACAGATACGCAGTATTTT.

The chain uses TRBV28 and TRBJ2-7, with 8 nucleotides matching TRBD1. J lost 5 bases, V lost 6 bases, and 12 bases had no gene match. Germline CDR1 MDHEN, CDR2 SYDVKM. This CDR3 is built from 15 residues. The chain's CDR3 is CASSLVDRESHEQYF. CDR3 nucleotide sequence: TGTGCCAGCAGCTTGGTGGACAGGGAGTCTCACGAGCAGTACTTC.

The chain links TRBV5-4 to TRBJ2-7; D is perhaps TRBD1 (6 bases). Germline assignment: CDR1 SGHNT and CDR2 YYREEE (reference sequence). Trimming removed 2 bases from V and 3 bases from J, with 6 bases in between. The CDR3 is 12 residues long. The CDR3 reads CASSLQGYEQYF. The CDR3 DNA follows: TGTGCCAGCAGCTTACAGGGCTACGAGCAGTACTTC.

This chain joins TRBV7-9 and TRBJ2-7; 7 nucleotides match TRBD2. The CDR3 has 14 residues. J gave up 5 bases and V 5 bases, and 9 bases lay outside the gene matches. CDR1 is SEHNR and CDR2 is FQNEAQ in the germline V gene (reference sequence). In DNA form, the CDR3 reads TGTGCCAGCAGCCTCACGGACGGGAGGAACGAGCAGTACTTC. Translating gives CASSLTDGRNEQYF.

V and J are TRBV6-6 and TRBJ2-6; 7 bases agree with TRBD1. V lost 5 bases to trimming and J lost 4 bases; unmatched junction nucleotides: 5. The CDR3 consists of 15 residues. The germline gives CDR1 MNHNY, CDR2 SVGAGI (reference sequence). In nucleotides, the CDR3 is TGTGCCAGCAGTCAAACAGGGGTGGGGGCCAACGTCCTGACTTTC. Residues: CASSQTGVGANVLTF.

The J gene is TRBJ2-7, the V gene TRBV7-8, with D possibly being TRBD1 (5 bases). This CDR3 has 14 amino acids. The V gene lost 4 bases and the J gene lost 7 bases, with 17 bases spanning the gap. Germline V lookup: CDR1 SGHVS, CDR2 FQNEAQ. This chain's CDR3 is CASSSVRGHREQYF. CDR3 sequence (DNA): TGTGCCAGCAGCTCTGTTAGGGGCCATCGAGAGCAGTACTTC.

J is TRBJ2-7 and V is TRBV3-1 (or the pseudogene TRBV3-2); 13 nucleotides match TRBD2. J gave up 1 base and V 4 bases, and 10 bases lay outside the gene matches. Germline CDR1 reads LGHDT; CDR2 reads YNNKEL (reference sequence). This CDR3 comprises 18 residues. CDR3 nucleotides: TGTGCCAGCAGCCCCTGGACTAGCGGGAGCCTCGAATCCTACGAGCAGTACTTC. This codes for CASSPWTSGSLESYEQYF.

The genes are TRBV18 and TRBJ1-6; D might be TRBD1 (6 bases). This CDR3 is 15 amino acids long. Per the germline V gene, CDR1 is KGHSH and CDR2 is LQKENI. V shed 3 bases and J shed 5 bases, with 11 bases lying between them. The CDR3 here is CASSPTGQDNSPLHF. CDR3 coding DNA: TGTGCCAGCTCACCTACGGGACAAGATAATTCACCCCTCCACTTT.

The chain employs TRBV7-2 and TRBJ2-5; 7 bases align to TRBD2. Looked up from germline, CDR1 is SGHTA and CDR2 is FQGNSA. J was trimmed by 7 bases and V by 5 bases; bases with no gene match: 13. CDR3 size: 15 residues. CDR3 region: CASSVTVAGPGTQYF. CDR3 coding DNA: TGTGCCAGCAGCGTCACGGTAGCGGGTCCTGGGACCCAGTACTTC.

This clone was observed a single time. The chain is built from TRBV6-5 and TRBJ2-2; no reliable D call. Germline-derived CDR1 and CDR2 are MNHEY and SVGAGI. This CDR3 spans 12 amino acids. The V end was cut by 7 bases, the J end by 7 bases, with 10 bases between. CDR3 region: CASTLPGGELFF. CDR3 bases: TGTGCCAGCACTCTCCCCGGCGGGGAGCTGTTTTTT.